The text below deals with one TCR beta chain. Clones were read by immunoSEQ multiplex PCR, and TCRdb kept only the in-frame ones, dropping some. The sample lists tens of thousands of clones; roughly four fifths were seen once. CDR3 size: 13 residues. Per germline, CDR1 LNHDA and CDR2 SQIVND (reference sequence). V was cut by 1 base and J by 0 bases, with 3 bases left in between. This record belongs to a study of OX40 agonist ivuxolimab in advanced cancers. The material was CD4+ or CD8+ T cells sorted from blood, obtained in a trial of the OX40 agonist ivuxolimab. The receptor was isolated from an adult with an advanced solid tumor such as melanoma, head and neck, liver or kidney cancer. The chain employs TRBV19 and TRBJ1-1; no clear D. This CDR3 reads CASSIALNTEAFF. CDR3 DNA sequence: TGTGCCAGTAGTATAGCTTTGAACACTGAAGCTTTCTTT.